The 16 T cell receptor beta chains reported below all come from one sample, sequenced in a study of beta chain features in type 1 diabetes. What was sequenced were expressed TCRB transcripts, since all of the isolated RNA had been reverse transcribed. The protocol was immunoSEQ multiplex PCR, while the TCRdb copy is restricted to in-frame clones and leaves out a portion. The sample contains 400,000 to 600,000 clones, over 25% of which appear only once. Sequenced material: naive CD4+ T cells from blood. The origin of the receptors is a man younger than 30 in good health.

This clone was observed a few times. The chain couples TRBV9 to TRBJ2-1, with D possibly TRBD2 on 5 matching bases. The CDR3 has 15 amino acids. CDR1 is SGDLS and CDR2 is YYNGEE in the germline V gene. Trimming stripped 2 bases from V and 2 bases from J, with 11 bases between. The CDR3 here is CASSVSLGTYNEQFF. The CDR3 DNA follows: TGTGCCAGCAGCGTTTCACTAGGGACCTACAATGAGCAGTTCTTC.

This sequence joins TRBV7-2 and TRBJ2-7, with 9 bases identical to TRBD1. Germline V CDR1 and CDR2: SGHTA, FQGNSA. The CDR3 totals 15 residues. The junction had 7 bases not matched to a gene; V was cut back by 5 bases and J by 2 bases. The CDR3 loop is CASSLNRGRAYEQYF. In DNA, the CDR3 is TGTGCCAGCAGCCTCAACAGGGGGCGGGCCTACGAGCAGTACTTC.

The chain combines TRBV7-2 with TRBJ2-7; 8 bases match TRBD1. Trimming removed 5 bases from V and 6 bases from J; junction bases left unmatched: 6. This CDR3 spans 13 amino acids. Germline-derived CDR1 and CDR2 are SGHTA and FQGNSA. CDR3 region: CASSAGQGGEQYF. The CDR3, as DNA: TGTGCCAGCAGCGCCGGACAGGGAGGCGAGCAGTACTTC.

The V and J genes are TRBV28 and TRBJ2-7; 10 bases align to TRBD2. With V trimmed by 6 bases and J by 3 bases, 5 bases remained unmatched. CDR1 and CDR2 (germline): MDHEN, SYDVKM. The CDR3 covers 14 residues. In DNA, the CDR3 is TGTGCCAGCAGCCGGGGACTAGCGTACTACGAGCAGTACTTC. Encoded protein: CASSRGLAYYEQYF.

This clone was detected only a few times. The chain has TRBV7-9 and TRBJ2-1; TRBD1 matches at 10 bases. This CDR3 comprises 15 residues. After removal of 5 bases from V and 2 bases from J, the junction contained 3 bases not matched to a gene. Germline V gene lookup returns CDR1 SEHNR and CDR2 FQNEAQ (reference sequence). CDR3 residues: CASSETGGPYNEQFF. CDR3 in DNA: TGTGCCAGCAGCGAGACAGGGGGCCCCTACAATGAGCAGTTCTTC.

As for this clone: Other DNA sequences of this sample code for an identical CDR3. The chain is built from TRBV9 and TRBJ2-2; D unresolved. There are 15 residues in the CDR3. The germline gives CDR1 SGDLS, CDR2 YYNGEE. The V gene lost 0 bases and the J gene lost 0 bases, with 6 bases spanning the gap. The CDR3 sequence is CASSVGVANTGELFF. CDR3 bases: TGTGCCAGCAGCGTAGGAGTGGCGAACACCGGGGAGCTGTTTTTT.

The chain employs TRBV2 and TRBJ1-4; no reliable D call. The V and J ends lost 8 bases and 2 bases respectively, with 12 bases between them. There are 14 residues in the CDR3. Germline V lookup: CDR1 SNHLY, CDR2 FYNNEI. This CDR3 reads CASSREITNEKLFF. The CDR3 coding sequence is TGTGCCAGCTCGCGAGAGATTACTAATGAAAAACTGTTTTTT.

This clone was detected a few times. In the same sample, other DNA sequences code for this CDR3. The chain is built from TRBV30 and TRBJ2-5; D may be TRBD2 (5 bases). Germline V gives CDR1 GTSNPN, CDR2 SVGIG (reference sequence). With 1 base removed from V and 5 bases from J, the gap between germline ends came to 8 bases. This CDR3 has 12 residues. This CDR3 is CAWSGGRETQYF. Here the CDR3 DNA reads TGTGCCTGGAGTGGCGGGCGGGAGACCCAGTACTTC.

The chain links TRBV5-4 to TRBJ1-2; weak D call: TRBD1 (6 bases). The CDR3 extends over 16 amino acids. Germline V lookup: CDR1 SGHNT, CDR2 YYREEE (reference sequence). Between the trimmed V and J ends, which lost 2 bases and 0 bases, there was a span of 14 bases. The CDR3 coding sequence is TGTGCCAGCAGCTTCCCCGGACAGACCACTAACTATGGCTACACCTTC. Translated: CASSFPGQTTNYGYTF. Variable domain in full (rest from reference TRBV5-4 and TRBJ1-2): ETGVTQSPTHLIKTRGQQVTLRCSSQSGHNTVSWYQQALGQGPQFIFQYYREEENGRGNFPPRFSGLQFPNYSSELNVNALELDDSALYLCASSFPGQTTNYGYTFGSGTRLTVV.

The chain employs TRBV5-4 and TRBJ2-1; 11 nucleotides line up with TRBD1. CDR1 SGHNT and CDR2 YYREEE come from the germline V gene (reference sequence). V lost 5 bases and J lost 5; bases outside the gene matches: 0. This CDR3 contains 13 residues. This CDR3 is CASRDRGHNEQFF. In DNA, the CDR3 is TGTGCCAGCAGGGACAGGGGGCACAATGAGCAGTTCTTC.

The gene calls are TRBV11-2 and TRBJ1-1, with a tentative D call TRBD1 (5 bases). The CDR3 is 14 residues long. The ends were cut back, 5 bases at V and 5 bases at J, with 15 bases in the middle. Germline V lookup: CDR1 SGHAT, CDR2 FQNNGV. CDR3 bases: TGTGCCAGCAGCGAAATAAGGGGATGGACTGAAGCTTTCTTT. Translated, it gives CASSEIRGWTEAFF.

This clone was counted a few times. The CDR3 protein is CASSLAGGQNEQFF. CDR3 coding DNA: TGTGCCAGCAGTTTAGCGGGAGGTCAAAATGAGCAGTTCTTC. The rearrangement uses TRBV7-3 and TRBJ2-1, with 10 positions matching TRBD2. Trimming cost V 6 bases and J 7 bases; bases outside gene matches: 6. The V gene's germline CDR1 is SGHTA and CDR2 FQGTGA. The CDR3 has 14 residues.

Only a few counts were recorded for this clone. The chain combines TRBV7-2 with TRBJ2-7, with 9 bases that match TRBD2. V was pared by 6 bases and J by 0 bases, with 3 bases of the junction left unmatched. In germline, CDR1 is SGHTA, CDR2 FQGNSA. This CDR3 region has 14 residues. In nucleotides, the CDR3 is TGTGCCAGCAGGGCGGGACTAGCCTCCTACGAGCAGTACTTC. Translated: CASRAGLASYEQYF.

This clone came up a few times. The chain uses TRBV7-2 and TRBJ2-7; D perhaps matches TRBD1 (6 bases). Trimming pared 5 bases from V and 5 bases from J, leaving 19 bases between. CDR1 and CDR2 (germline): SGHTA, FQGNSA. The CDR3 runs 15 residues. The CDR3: CASSTQTGGSHEQYF. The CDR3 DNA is TGTGCCAGCAGCACCCAGACAGGAGGTAGCCACGAGCAGTACTTC.

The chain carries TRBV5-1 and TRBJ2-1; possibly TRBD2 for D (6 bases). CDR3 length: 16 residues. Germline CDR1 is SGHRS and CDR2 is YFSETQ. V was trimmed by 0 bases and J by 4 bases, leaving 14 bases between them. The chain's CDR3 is CASSLDPAGVYNEQFF. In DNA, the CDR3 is TGCGCCAGCAGCTTGGACCCAGCGGGTGTTTACAATGAGCAGTTCTTC.

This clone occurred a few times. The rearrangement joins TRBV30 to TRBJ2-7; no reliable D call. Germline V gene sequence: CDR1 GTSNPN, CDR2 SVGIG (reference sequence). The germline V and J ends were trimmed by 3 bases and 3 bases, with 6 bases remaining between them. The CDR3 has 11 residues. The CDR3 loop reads CAWRGFYEQYF. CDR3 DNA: TGTGCCTGGAGGGGATTCTACGAGCAGTACTTC.